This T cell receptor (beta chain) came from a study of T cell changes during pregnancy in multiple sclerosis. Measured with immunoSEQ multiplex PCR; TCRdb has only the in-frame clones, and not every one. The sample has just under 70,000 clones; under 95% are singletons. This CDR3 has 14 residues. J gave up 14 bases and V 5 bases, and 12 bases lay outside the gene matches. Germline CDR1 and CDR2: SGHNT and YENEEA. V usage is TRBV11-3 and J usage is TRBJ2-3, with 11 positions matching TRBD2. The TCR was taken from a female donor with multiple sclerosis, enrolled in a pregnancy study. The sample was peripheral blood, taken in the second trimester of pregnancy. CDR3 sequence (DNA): TGTGCCAGCAGCCAAAGCCCGCTAGCGGGGGGTCTGTATTTT. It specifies CASSQSPLAGGLYF.